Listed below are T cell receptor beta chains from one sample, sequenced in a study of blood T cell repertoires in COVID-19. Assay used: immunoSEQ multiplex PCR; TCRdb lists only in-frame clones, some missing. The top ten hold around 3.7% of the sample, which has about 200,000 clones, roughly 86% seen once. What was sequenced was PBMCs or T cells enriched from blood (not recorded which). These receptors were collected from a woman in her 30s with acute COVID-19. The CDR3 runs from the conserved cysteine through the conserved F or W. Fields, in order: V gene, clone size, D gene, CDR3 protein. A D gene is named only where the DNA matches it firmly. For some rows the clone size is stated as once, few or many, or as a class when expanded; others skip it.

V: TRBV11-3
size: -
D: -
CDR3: CASSLNYGSGANVLTF

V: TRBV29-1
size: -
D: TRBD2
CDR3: CSVSSPRGGETQYF

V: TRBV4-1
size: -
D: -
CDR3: CASSQDGGVTGNTIYF

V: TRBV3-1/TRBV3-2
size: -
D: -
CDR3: CASSVPGGNTIYF

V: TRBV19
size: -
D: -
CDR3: CASSSRGGTGYEKLFF

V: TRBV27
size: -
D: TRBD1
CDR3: CASRPTQNFRDRPYEQYF

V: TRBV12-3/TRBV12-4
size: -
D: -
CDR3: CASSLNESPLHF

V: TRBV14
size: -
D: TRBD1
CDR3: CASSQTGTDKKLFF

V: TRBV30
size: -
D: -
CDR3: CAWSLGAIGNQPQHF

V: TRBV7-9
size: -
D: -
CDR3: CASRQGAGNTIYF

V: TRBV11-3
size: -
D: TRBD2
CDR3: CASSPRSDSGGLYNEQFF

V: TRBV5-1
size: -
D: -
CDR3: CASSLGSGAAYEQYF

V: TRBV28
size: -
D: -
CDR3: CASTPPGETQETQYF

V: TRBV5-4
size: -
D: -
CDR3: CASSVEEGSEKLFF

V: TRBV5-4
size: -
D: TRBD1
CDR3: CASSRDRGRSNYGYTF

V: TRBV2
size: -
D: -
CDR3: CASSEDTRRQTEKLFF

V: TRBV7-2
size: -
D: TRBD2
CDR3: CASSPILAGGQDTQYF

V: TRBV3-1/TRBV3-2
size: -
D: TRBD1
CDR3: CASSQGQNQPQHF

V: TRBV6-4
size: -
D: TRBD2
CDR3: CASLAGTRTDTQYF

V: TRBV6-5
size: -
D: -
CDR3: CASSYPEGTEAFF

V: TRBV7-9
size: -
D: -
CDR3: CASSLGTRELLYEQYF

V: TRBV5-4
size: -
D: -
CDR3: CASSPGDGDEAFF

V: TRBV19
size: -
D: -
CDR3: CASRRDSSGANVLTF

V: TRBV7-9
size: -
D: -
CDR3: CASSLARAYEQYF

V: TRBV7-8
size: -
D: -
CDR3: CASSLAAKATGYNEQFF

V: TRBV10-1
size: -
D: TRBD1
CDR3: CASRDRDGTEAFF

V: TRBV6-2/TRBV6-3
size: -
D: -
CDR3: CASSYWRGDGYTF

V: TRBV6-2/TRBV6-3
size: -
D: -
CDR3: CASSYAAGGYTEAFF

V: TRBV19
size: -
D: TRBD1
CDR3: CASSPDRGASYEQYF

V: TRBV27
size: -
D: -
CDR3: CASSSVRENTGELFF

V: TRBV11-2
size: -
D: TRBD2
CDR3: CASSLSGTTHNEQFF

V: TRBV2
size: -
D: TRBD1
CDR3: CASIPGQFLYEQYF

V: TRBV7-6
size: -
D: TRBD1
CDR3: CASSLGGGGREKLFF

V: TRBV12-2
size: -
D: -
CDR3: CASRPQGDSTTNYGYTF

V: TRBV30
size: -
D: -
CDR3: CAWSVPVEGTLPYYTF

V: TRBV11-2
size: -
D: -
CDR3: CASSGAGGFLGANVLTF

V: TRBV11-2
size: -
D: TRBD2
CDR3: CASSWGGGDYGANVLTF

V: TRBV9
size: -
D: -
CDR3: CASSVTAGVTEAFF

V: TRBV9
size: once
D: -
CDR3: CASSSSGETIETQYF

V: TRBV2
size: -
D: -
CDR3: CASRDDRYEQYF

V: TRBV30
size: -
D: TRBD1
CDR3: CAWGDRGSGEAFF

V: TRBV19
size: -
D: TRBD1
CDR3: CASSIGTANSYGYTF

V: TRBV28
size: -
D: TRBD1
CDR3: CASSPYRGSGANVLTF

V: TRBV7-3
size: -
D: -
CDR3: CASSLGATDTQYF

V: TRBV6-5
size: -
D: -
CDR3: CASSYGGKPSYNEQFF

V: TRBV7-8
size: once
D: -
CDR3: CASSLRGGGEKLFF

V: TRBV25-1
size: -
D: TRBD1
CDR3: CASSEPRGSDSPLHF

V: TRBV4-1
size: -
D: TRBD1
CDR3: CASSQDTGGRYGYTF

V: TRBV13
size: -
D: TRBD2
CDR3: CASSLGLGGDNNEQFF

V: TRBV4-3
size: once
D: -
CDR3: CASSQDDRNTQYF

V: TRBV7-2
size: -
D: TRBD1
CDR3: CASSLMTGGLNQPQHF

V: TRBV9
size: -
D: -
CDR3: CASSRTGQSTYNEQFF

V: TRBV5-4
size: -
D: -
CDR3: CASSLETFLNTEAFF

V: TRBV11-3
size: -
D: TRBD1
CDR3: CASSSSPGQGYNEQFF

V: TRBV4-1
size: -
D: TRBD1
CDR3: CASSQWTGSDEKLFF

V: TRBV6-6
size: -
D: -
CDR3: CASSYDGRSGYTF

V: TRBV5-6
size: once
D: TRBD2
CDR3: CASSFGAGEEETQYF